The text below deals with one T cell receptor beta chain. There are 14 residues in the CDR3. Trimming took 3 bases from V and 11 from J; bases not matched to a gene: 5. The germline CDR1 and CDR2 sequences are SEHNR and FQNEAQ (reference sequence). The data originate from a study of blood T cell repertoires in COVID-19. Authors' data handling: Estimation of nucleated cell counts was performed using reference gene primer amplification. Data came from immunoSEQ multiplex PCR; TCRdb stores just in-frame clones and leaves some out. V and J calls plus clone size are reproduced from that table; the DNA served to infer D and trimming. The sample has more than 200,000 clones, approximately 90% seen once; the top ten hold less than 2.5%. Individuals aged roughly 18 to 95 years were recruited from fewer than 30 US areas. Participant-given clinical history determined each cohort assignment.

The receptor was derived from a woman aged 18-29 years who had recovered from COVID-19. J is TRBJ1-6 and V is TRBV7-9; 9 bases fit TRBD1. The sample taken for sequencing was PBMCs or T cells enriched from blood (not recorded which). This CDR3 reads CASSLGQGLTPLHF. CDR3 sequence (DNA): TGTGCCAGCAGCTTGGGACAGGGATTAACACCCCTCCACTTT. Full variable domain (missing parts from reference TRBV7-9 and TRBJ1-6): DTGVSQNPRHKITKRGQNVTFRCDPISEHNRLYWYRQTLGQGPEFLTYFQNEAQLEKSRLLSDRFSAERPKGSFSTLEIQRTEQGDSAMYLCASSLGQGLTPLHFGNGTRLTVT.